This T cell receptor (beta chain) is from a study of control samples from healthy donors and cancer patients. The CDR3 covers 14 residues. Germline V CDR1 and CDR2: MNHNS, SASEGT. Unmatched junction bases numbered 3, after V lost 3 bases and J lost 8 bases. Libraries were prepared by immunoSEQ multiplex PCR; TCRdb keeps only in-frame clonotypes and omits some of them. The sample has approximately 100,000 clones; 80% to 95% are singletons. Input material: blood. This sequence was found in a human donor in good health. The donor label of this sample is uncertain. The chain links TRBV6-1 to TRBJ2-1, with 11 bases aligning to TRBD1. The CDR3 loop reads CASSEGQGVDEQFF. The CDR3 bases are TGTGCCAGCAGTGAGGGACAGGGGGTCGATGAGCAGTTCTTC.